This record concerns one TCR beta chain sequence. Germline CDR1 and CDR2: SGHRS and YFSETQ. The CDR3 runs 15 residues. Trimming took off 4 bases at V and 10 bases at J, with 21 bases between the two ends. This sample is drawn from a study of T cell changes during pregnancy in multiple sclerosis. Clones were sequenced by immunoSEQ multiplex PCR, and TCRdb holds only the in-frame ones, with some missing. The repertoire holds tens of thousands of clones, with 92% as singletons. Sequencing used peripheral blood, obtained in the first trimester of pregnancy. This clonotype was obtained from a female donor with multiple sclerosis, enrolled in a pregnancy study. The rearrangement links TRBV5-1 to TRBJ2-1, with D tentatively TRBD2 (6 bases). In nucleotides, the CDR3 is TGCGCCAGCAGCATACTACCGGGACTTTCGAACGAGCAGTTCTTC. Its translation is CASSILPGLSNEQFF. Full variable domain (outside the CDR3, taken from reference TRBV5-1 and TRBJ2-1): KAGVTQTPRYLIKTRGQQVTLSCSPISGHRSVSWYQQTPGQGLQFLFEYFSETQRNKGNFPGRFSGRQFSNSRSEMNVSTLELGDSALYLCASSILPGLSNEQFFGPGTRLTVL.